This T cell receptor beta chain was recovered during a study of blood T cell repertoires in COVID-19. Original processing notes: Amplifying reference gene primers gave estimates of nucleated cell counts. Assay: immunoSEQ multiplex PCR; the TCRdb copy retains only in-frame clones and omits some. That table furnishes V, J and clone size, whereas the DNA furnished D and trimming. The table lists about 45,000 clones, about four fifths of them singletons. This clone was found once. CDR3 size: 18 residues. Germline values: CDR1 SNHLY, CDR2 FYNNEI. Trimming at V came to 0 bases and at J to 3 bases, leaving 9 bases not matched to a gene.

This chain uses TRBV2 with TRBJ2-1; 9 bases fit TRBD2. This TCR derives from a human donor in a cohort sampled during active COVID-19. Sequences were obtained from peripheral blood. CDR3: CASSEAQSSGTVYNEQFF. For the CDR3, the DNA is TGTGCCAGCAGTGAAGCGCAGTCTAGCGGGACGGTCTACAATGAGCAGTTCTTC.